This T cell receptor (beta chain) emerged from a study of cytomegalovirus exposure and HLA in healthy donors. The PCR employed 60 Vbeta primers together with 13 Jbeta primers. The protocol was immunoSEQ multiplex PCR, while the TCRdb copy is restricted to in-frame clones and leaves out a portion. The sample includes 150,000 to 200,000 clones, over 60% of them seen just once. V was clipped by 2 bases and J by 7 bases; unmatched bases: 6. Looked up from germline, CDR1 is SGHDT and CDR2 is YYEEEE. The CDR3 covers 15 residues. Source material: PBMCs. This receptor was identified in a girl aged 5 to 17 in good health and CMV-seronegative. The genes are TRBV5-6 and TRBJ1-2; 12 nucleotides align to TRBD1. CDR3 in amino acids: CASSLGGQGAFGYTF. For the CDR3, the DNA is TGTGCCAGCAGCTTAGGGGGACAGGGGGCTTTTGGCTACACCTTC.